Presented here are 5 T cell receptor beta chains from one specimen sequenced in a study of identical twins (dated by TCRdb to the mid-2010s). Library prep was done by 5' RACE. TCRdb lists the instrument as Illumina HiSeq 2000. TCRdb took the public reads, trimmed them with fastp at Q25, ran MiXCR for clone calling and kept in-frame beta chains. Rows are combined by CDR3 protein, so each entry shows the most common genes and DNA. The sample table holds some 240,000 distinct CDR3 sequences, of which roughly a tenth were seen once. Roughly 10% of the sample is in the top ten clones. The sample was memory T cells sorted from blood. The cell subset or site label here, explained by the study, means: CD45RO+ enriched T cells. The receptors were gathered from a man in his fifties or sixties in good health.

This chain joins TRBV9 and TRBJ2-6; D could derive from TRBD1 or TRBD2 (5 bases each). The germline CDR1 and CDR2 sequences are SGDLS and YYNGEE. The CDR3 is made up of 14 amino acids. Between the trimmed V and J ends, which lost 0 bases and 6 bases, there was a span of 7 bases. The CDR3 reads CASSVGGVANVLTF. The CDR3 DNA reads TGTGCCAGCAGCGTAGGAGGGGTGGCCAACGTCCTGACTTTC.

This clonotype came up a few times. The V call is TRBV4-2, the J call TRBJ1-2; TRBD1 agrees at 7 bases. V dropped 0 bases and J dropped 0; count of bases not matched to a gene: 4. CDR3 size: 16 residues. Germline CDR1 reads LGHNA; CDR2 reads YNFKEQ. As DNA, the CDR3 is TGTGCCAGCAGCCAAGAACAGACAGGGCCTAACTATGGCTACACCTTC. Protein product: CASSQEQTGPNYGYTF.

The table lists this clonotype with a few counts. This sequence joins TRBV2 and TRBJ1-2; TRBD1 is a possible D gene (5 bases). The V end was cut by 3 bases, the J end by 4 bases, with 9 bases between. The CDR3 covers 13 residues. Germline-derived CDR1 and CDR2 are SNHLY and FYNNEI. CDR3 DNA: TGTGCCAGCAGTGAGCAGGGACCCTATGGCTACACCTTC. Its protein is CASSEQGPYGYTF.

This clonotype appeared many times. The chain carries TRBV3-1 and TRBJ2-3, with TRBD2 matching 14 bases. The CDR3 covers 16 residues. Germline V lookup: CDR1 LGHDT, CDR2 YNNKEL (reference sequence). V was clipped by 1 base and J by 7 bases; unmatched bases: 4. CDR3 residues: CASSQGLAGGKNTQYF. In DNA form, the CDR3 reads TGTGCCAGCAGCCAAGGACTAGCGGGGGGGAAAAATACGCAGTATTTT.

This clonotype was recorded many times. The chain joins TRBV11-1 to TRBJ2-1, with 8 bases matching TRBD1. Germline V gives CDR1 SGHAT, CDR2 FQDESV (reference sequence). This CDR3 is 19 amino acids long. Losses at the gene ends were 5 bases for V and 11 bases for J; bases not matched to a gene: 26. The CDR3 reads CASSGLGQGFALFGPKQFF. In DNA form, the CDR3 reads TGTGCCAGCAGCGGGTTAGGACAGGGTTTTGCTTTATTCGGCCCCAAGCAGTTCTTC.